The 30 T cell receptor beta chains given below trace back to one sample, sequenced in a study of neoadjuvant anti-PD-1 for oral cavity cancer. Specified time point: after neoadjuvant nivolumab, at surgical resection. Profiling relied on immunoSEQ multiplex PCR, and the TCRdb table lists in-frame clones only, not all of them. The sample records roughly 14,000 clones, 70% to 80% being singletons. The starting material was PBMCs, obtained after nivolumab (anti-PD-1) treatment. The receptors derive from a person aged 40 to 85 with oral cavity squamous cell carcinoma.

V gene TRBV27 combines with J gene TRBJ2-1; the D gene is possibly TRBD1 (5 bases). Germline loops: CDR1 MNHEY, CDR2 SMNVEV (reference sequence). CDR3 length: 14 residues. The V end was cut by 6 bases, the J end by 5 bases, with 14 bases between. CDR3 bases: TGTGCCAGCAGATTTCGACAGAACAACAATGAGCAGTTCTTC. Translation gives CASRFRQNNNEQFF.

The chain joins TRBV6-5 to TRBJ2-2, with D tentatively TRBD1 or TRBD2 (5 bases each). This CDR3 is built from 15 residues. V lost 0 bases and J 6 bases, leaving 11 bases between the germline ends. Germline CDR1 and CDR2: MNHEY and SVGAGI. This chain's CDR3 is CASSYSGTRAGELFF. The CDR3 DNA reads TGTGCCAGCAGTTACTCGGGGACGAGAGCCGGGGAGCTGTTTTTT.

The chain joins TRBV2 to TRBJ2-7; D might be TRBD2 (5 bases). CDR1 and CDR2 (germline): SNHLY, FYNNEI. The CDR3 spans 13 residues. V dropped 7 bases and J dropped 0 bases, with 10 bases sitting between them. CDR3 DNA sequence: TGTGCCAGCACCCGGGGAAGCTCCTACGAGCAGTACTTC. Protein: CASTRGSSYEQYF.

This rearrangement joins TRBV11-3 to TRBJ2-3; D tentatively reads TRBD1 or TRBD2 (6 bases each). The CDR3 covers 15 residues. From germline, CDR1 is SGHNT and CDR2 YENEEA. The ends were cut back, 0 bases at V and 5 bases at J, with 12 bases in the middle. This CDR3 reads CASSLDGGPGDTQYF. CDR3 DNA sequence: TGTGCCAGCAGCTTAGATGGGGGGCCCGGAGATACGCAGTATTTT.

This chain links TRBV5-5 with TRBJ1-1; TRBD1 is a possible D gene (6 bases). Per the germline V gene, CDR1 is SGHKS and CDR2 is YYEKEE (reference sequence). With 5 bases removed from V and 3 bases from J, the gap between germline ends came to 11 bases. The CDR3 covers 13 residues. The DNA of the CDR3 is TGTGCCAGCAGAGTTACAGGGCACACTGAAGCTTTCTTT. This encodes CASRVTGHTEAFF.

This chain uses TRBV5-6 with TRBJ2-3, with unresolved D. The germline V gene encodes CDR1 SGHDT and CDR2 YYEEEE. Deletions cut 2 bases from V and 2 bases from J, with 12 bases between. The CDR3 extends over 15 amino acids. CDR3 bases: TGTGCCAGCAGCTTATATGAGCTAGTCACAGATACGCAGTATTTT. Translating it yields CASSLYELVTDTQYF.

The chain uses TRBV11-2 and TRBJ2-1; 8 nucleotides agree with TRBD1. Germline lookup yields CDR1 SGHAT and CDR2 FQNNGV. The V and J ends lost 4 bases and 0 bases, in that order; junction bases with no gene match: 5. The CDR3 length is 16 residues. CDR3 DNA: TGTGCCAGCAGCTCTTACAGGGGGAGCTCCTACAATGAGCAGTTCTTC. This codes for CASSSYRGSSYNEQFF.

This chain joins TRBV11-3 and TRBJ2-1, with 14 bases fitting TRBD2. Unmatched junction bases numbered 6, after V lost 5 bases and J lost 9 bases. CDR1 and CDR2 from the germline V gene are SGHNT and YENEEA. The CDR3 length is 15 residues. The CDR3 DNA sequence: TGTGCCAGCAGCCGCGGACTAGCGGGAGGAGGTGAGCAGTTCTTC. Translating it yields CASSRGLAGGGEQFF.

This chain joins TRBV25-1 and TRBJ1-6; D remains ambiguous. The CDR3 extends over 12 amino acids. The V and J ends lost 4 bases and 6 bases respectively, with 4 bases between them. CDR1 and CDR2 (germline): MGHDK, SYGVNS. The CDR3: CASSGGNSPLHF. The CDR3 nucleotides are TGTGCCAGCAGTGGAGGTAATTCACCCCTCCACTTT.

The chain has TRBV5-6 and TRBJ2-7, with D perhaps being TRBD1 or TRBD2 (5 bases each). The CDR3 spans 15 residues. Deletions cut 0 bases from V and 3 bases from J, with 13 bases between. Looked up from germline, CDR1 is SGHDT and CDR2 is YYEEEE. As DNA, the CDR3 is TGTGCCAGCAGCTTGGGGGACCGTTATCGCTACGAGCAGTACTTC. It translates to CASSLGDRYRYEQYF.

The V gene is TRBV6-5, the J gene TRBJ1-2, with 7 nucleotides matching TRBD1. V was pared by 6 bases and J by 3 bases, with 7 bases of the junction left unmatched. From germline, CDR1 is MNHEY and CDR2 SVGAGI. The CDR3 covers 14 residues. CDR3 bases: TGTGCCAGCAGCCGACAGGGCAGTGACTATGGCTACACCTTC. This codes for CASSRQGSDYGYTF.

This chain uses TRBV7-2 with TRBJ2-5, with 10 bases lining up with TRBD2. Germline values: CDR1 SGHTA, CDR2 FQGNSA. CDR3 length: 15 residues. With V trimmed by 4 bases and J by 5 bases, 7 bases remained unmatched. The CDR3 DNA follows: TGTGCCAGCAGCTGGGAGGGACTAGCGTTGGAGACCCAGTACTTC. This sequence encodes CASSWEGLALETQYF.

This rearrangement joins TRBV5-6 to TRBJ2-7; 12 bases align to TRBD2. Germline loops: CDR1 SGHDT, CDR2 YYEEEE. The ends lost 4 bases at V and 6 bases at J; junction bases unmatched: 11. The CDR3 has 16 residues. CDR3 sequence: CASSAPLAGGPGEQYF. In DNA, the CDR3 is TGTGCCAGCAGCGCACCCCTAGCGGGAGGGCCGGGCGAGCAGTACTTC.

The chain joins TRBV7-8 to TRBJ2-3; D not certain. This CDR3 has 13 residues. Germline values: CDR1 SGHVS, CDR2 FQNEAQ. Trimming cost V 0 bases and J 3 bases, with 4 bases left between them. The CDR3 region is CASSLALTDTQYF. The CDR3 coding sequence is TGTGCCAGCAGCTTAGCGCTAACAGATACGCAGTATTTT.

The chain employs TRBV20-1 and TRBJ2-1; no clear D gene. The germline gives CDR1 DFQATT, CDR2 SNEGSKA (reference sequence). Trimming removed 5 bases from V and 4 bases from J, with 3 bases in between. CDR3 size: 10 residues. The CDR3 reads CSALYNEQFF. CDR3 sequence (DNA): TGCAGTGCTCTTTACAATGAGCAGTTCTTC.

The CDR3 DNA sequence: TGTGCCAGCAGCCCTGGGGAGACGGAGACCCAGTACTTC. Translation gives CASSPGETETQYF. This sequence joins TRBV7-9 and TRBJ2-5; possible D gene TRBD2, 5 bases. V lost 5 bases to trimming and J lost 5 bases, with 12 bases between them. Germline values: CDR1 SEHNR, CDR2 FQNEAQ (reference sequence). The CDR3 has 13 amino acids.

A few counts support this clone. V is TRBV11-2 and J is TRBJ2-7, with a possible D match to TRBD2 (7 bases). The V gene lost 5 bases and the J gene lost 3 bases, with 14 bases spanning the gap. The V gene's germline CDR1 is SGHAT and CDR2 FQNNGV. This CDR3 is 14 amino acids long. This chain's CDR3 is CASSRPGGIYEQYF. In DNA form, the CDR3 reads TGTGCCAGCAGCCGTCCGGGGGGCATCTACGAGCAGTACTTC.

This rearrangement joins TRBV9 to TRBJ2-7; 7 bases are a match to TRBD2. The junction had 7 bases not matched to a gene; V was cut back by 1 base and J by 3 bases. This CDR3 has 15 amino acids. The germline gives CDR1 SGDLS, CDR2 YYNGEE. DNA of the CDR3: TGTGCCAGCAGCGTAAGTCCGGGAGGAATCTACGAGCAGTACTTC. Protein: CASSVSPGGIYEQYF.

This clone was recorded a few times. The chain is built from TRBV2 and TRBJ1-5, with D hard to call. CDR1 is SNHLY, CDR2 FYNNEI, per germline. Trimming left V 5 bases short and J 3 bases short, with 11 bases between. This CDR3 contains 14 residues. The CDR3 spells CASSLREFNQPQHF. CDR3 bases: TGTGCCAGCAGTCTGAGGGAGTTCAATCAGCCCCAGCATTTT.

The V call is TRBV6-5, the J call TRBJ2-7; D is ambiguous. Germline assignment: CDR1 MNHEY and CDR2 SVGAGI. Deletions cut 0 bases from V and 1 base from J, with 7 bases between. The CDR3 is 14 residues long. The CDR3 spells CASSYSSGSYEQYF. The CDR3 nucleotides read TGTGCCAGCAGTTACTCGTCGGGTTCCTACGAGCAGTACTTC.

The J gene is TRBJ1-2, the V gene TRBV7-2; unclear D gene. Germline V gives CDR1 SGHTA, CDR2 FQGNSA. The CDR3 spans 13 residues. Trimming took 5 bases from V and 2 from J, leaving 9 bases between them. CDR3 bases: TGTGCCAGCAGCCCGGGCCTAAACTATGGCTACACCTTC. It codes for CASSPGLNYGYTF.

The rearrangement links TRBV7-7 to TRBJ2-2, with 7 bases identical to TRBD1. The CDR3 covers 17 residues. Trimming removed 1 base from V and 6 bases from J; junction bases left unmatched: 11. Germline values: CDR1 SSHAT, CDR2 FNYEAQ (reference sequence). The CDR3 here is CASSLGGVGGAAGELFF. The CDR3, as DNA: TGTGCCAGCAGCTTAGGCGGCGTAGGGGGCGCCGCCGGGGAGCTGTTTTTT. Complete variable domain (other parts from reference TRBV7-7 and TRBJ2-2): GAGVSQSPRYKVTKRGQDVTLRCDPISSHATLYWYQQALGQGPEFLTYFNYEAQPDKSGLPSDRFSAERPEGSISTLTIQRTEQRDSAMYRCASSLGGVGGAAGELFFGEGSRLTVL.

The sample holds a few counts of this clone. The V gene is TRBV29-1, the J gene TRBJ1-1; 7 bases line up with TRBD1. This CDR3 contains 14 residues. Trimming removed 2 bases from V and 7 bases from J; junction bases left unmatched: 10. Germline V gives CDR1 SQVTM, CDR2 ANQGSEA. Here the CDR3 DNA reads TGCAGCGTTGAAACCGGCCAGGGGGTAGGTGAAGCTTTCTTT. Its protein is CSVETGQGVGEAFF.

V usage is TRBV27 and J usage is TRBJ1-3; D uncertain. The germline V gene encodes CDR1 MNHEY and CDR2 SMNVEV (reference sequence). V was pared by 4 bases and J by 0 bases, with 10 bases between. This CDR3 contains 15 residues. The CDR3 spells CASSSTGISGNTIYF. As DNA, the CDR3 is TGTGCCAGCAGTTCGACCGGGATCTCTGGAAACACCATATATTTT.

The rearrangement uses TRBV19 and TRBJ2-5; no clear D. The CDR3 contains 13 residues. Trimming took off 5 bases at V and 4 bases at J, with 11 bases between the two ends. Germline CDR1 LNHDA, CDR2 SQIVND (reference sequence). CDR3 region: CASSSGDIETQYF. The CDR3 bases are TGTGCCAGTAGTTCCGGTGACATAGAGACCCAGTACTTC. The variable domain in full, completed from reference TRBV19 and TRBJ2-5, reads DGGITQSPKYLFRKEGQNVTLSCEQNLNHDAMYWYRQDPGQGLRLIYYSQIVNDFQKGDIAEGYSVSREKKESFPLTVTSAQKNPTAFYLCASSSGDIETQYFGPGTRLLVL.

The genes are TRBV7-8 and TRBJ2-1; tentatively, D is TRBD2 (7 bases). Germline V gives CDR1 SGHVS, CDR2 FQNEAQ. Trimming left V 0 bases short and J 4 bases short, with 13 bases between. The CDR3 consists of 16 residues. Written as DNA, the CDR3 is TGTGCCAGCAGCTTAGCGGGGGGGGGCAGGTACAATGAGCAGTTCTTC. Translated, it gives CASSLAGGGRYNEQFF.

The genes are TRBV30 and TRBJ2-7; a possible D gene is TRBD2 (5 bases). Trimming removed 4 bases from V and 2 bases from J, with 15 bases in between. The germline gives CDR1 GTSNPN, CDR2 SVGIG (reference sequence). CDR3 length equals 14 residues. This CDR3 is CAWKPGGSPYEQYF. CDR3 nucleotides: TGTGCCTGGAAGCCCGGCGGGTCCCCCTACGAGCAGTACTTC.

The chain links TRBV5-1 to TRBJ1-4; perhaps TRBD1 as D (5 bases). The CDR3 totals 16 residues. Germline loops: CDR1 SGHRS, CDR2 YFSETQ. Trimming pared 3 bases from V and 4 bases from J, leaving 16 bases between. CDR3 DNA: TGCGCCAGCAGCTCATACAGCGGGACCGGTAATGAAAAACTGTTTTTT. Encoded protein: CASSSYSGTGNEKLFF.

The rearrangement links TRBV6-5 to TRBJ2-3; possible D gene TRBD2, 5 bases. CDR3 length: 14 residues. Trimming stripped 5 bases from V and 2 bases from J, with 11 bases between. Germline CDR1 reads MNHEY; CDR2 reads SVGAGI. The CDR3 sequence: CASSPLSDTDTQYF. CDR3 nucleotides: TGTGCCAGCAGTCCTCTTAGCGACACAGATACGCAGTATTTT.

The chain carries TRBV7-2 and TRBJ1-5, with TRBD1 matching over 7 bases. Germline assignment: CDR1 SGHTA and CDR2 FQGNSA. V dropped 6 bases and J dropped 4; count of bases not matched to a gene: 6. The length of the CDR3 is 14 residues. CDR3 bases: TGTGCCAGCAGGCGGGACAGTTCAAATCAGCCCCAGCATTTT. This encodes CASRRDSSNQPQHF. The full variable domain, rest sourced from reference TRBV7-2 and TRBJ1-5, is GAGVSQSPSNKVTEKGKDVELRCDPISGHTALYWYRQSLGQGLEFLIYFQGNSAPDKSGLPSDRFSAERTGGSVSTLTIQRTQQEDSAVYLCASRRDSSNQPQHFGDGTRLSIL.